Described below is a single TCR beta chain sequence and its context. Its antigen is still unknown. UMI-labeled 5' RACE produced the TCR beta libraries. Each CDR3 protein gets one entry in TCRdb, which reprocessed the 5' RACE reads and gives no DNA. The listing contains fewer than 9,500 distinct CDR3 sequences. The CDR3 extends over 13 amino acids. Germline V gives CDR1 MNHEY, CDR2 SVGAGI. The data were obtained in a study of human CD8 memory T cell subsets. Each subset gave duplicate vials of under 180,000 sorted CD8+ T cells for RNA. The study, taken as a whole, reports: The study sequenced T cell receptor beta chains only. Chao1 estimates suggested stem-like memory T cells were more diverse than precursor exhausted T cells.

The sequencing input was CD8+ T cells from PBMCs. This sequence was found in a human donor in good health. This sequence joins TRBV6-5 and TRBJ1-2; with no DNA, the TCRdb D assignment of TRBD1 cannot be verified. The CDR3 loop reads CASSYDSRNGYTF.